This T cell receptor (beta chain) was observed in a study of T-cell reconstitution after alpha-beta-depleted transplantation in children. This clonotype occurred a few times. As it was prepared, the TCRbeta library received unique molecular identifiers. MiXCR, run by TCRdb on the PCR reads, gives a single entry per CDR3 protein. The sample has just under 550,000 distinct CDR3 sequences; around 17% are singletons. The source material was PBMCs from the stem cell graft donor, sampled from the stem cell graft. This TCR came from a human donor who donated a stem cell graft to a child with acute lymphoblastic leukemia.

This CDR3 reads CASSQSGSGEQYF. CDR3 nucleotide sequence: TGTGCCAGCAGCCAGAGCGGGAGCGGCGAGCAGTACTTC. V is TRBV4-2 and J is TRBJ2-7, with 8 bases matching TRBD2. The length of the CDR3 is 13 residues. Germline V gene lookup returns CDR1 LGHNA and CDR2 YNFKEQ. After removal of 3 bases from V and 6 bases from J, the junction contained 4 bases not matched to a gene.